These 28 T cell receptor beta chains were all obtained from the same sample, sequenced in a study of T cells in localized non-small cell lung cancer. Clones were sequenced by immunoSEQ multiplex PCR, and TCRdb holds only the in-frame ones, with some missing. In the table there are just under 80,000 clones, more than 75% of which are singletons. The sequencing used peripheral blood, collected before any cancer treatment. All receptors come from a female donor aged 60 or older with stage I lung adenocarcinoma.

This chain links TRBV18 with TRBJ2-7; D may correspond to TRBD1 or TRBD2 (6 bases each). Looked up from germline, CDR1 is KGHSH and CDR2 is LQKENI. CDR3 size: 12 residues. With 6 bases removed from V and 6 bases from J, the gap between germline ends came to 12 bases. CDR3 sequence (DNA): TGTGCCAGCTCGCTCAGGGGAGGCGAGCAGTACTTC. This codes for CASSLRGGEQYF.

The rearrangement uses TRBV4-1 and TRBJ1-1, with TRBD1 identical over 10 bases. Germline V gene lookup returns CDR1 MGHRA and CDR2 YSYEKL. With 3 bases clipped from V and 8 bases from J, the junction kept 9 bases outside the gene matches. This CDR3 has 15 amino acids. Here the CDR3 reads CASSHPTTGGKEAFF. Written as DNA, the CDR3 is TGCGCCAGCAGCCATCCCACGACAGGGGGCAAGGAAGCTTTCTTT.

Notes on this clone: Mismatch with germline at one junction end may stem from a read error. The chain couples TRBV6-1 to TRBJ1-2, with D perhaps matching TRBD1 (5 bases). Germline lookup yields CDR1 MNHNS and CDR2 SASEGT. The CDR3 is 11 amino acids. The CDR3 nucleotides are TGTGCCAGCAGTGTGGGGACGTCGCTTATCTTC. Its translation: CASSVGTSLIF.

The rearrangement joins TRBV15 to TRBJ2-7, with D hard to call. The CDR3 has 13 amino acids. Germline CDR1 and CDR2: LNHNV and YYDKDF (reference sequence). Trimming pared 1 base from V and 4 bases from J, leaving 8 bases between. The CDR3 coding sequence is TGTGCCACCAGCAGAGGAAAGGGTTACGAGCAGTACTTC. It encodes CATSRGKGYEQYF. Looking up the rest from reference TRBV15 and TRBJ2-7 gives the full variable domain: DAMVIQNPRYQVTQFGKPVTLSCSQTLNHNVMYWYQQKSSQAPKLLFHYYDKDFNNEADTPDNFQSRRPNTSFCFLDIRSPGLGDTAMYLCATSRGKGYEQYFGPGTRLTVT.

V gene TRBV30 combines with J gene TRBJ1-1, with D unresolved. The CDR3 consists of 14 residues. Trimming removed 1 base from V and 6 bases from J, with 15 bases in between. The V gene's germline CDR1 is GTSNPN and CDR2 SVGIG (reference sequence). CDR3 residues: CAWSGARLASEAFF. The DNA of the CDR3 is TGTGCCTGGAGTGGGGCTCGCTTAGCTTCTGAAGCTTTCTTT. The entire variable domain, with the rest obtained from reference TRBV30 and TRBJ1-1, is as follows: SQTIHQWPATLVQPVGSPLSLECTVEGTSNPNLYWYRQAAGRGLQLLFYSVGIGQISSEVPQNLSASRPQDRQFILSSKKLLLSDSGFYLCAWSGARLASEAFFGQGTRLTVV.

The rearrangement links TRBV7-9 to TRBJ2-7, with D unresolved. Germline CDR1 is SEHNR and CDR2 is FQNEAQ (reference sequence). The CDR3 covers 12 residues. Trimming pared 5 bases from V and 5 bases from J, leaving 10 bases between. CDR3: CASSLPQNEQYF. The CDR3 coding sequence is TGTGCCAGCAGCCTCCCTCAAAACGAGCAGTACTTC.

J is TRBJ2-5 and V is TRBV6-1; D not certain. CDR3 length: 12 residues. Trimming stripped 4 bases from V and 5 bases from J, with 8 bases between. Germline assignment: CDR1 MNHNS and CDR2 SASEGT. This CDR3 reads CASSAMLETQYF. The CDR3 DNA reads TGTGCCAGCAGTGCAATGTTGGAGACCCAGTACTTC.

This clone was found once. The rearrangement joins TRBV7-3 to TRBJ2-1; 11 nucleotides line up with TRBD2. The CDR3 spans 16 residues. Germline V gene lookup returns CDR1 SGHTA and CDR2 FQGTGA. V shed 6 bases, J shed 2 bases, and the junction held 6 bases outside the gene matches. The CDR3 region is CASSPRSGGAYNEQFF. DNA for the CDR3: TGTGCCAGCAGTCCCCGTAGCGGGGGGGCCTACAATGAGCAGTTCTTC.

The chain joins TRBV9 to TRBJ2-5; 9 bases match TRBD2. Trimming took 4 bases from V and 3 from J; bases not matched to a gene: 4. CDR1 SGDLS and CDR2 YYNGEE come from the germline V gene. This CDR3 spans 14 amino acids. The CDR3, as DNA: TGTGCCAGCAGCTCCAGCGGGGGGAAAGAGACCCAGTACTTC. Translating it yields CASSSSGGKETQYF.

The CDR3 sequence is CASSRPTGGANEKLFF. CDR3 in DNA: TGTGCCAGCAGTCGACCTACAGGGGGAGCTAATGAAAAACTGTTTTTT. The V gene is TRBV28, the J gene TRBJ1-4; 8 nucleotides line up with TRBD1. V lost 5 bases, J lost 3 bases, and 8 bases stayed unmatched. Germline V gives CDR1 MDHEN, CDR2 SYDVKM. This CDR3 has 16 residues.

This sequence joins TRBV7-2 and TRBJ1-3, with D perhaps matching TRBD1 (5 bases). This CDR3 contains 15 residues. Germline CDR1 reads SGHTA; CDR2 reads FQGNSA. Trimming took 2 bases from V and 3 from J, leaving 11 bases between them. DNA of the CDR3: TGTGCCAGCAGCTTAAGGGGCCATAGTGGAAACACCATATATTTT. Its translation: CASSLRGHSGNTIYF.

The V gene is TRBV5-5, the J gene TRBJ1-3; D remains unclear. CDR1 is SGHKS, CDR2 YYEKEE, per germline (reference sequence). The CDR3 consists of 14 residues. The V end was cut by 0 bases, the J end by 0 bases, with 4 bases between. Written as DNA, the CDR3 is TGTGCCAGCAGCTTGGCGGGCTCTGGAAACACCATATATTTT. Translating gives CASSLAGSGNTIYF.

In regard to this clone: The sample has other DNA sequences that encode this CDR3 too. V is TRBV6-1 and J is TRBJ1-5; D might be TRBD1 (5 bases). The CDR3 runs to 13 residues. Germline V gene lookup returns CDR1 MNHNS and CDR2 SASEGT. Trimming shortened V by 0 bases and J by 11 bases, and 11 bases separated the two germline ends. CDR3 sequence reads: CASSEATWGTQHF. Written as DNA, the CDR3 is TGTGCCAGCAGTGAAGCGACGTGGGGGACCCAGCATTTT.

The J gene is TRBJ2-5, the V gene TRBV7-8, with TRBD1 matching 8 bases. Looked up from germline, CDR1 is SGHVS and CDR2 is FQNEAQ. The CDR3 has 16 amino acids. V was pared by 0 bases and J by 2 bases, with 5 bases of the junction left unmatched. CDR3 amino acids: CASSLAGQGVQETQYF. The CDR3, as DNA: TGTGCCAGCAGCTTAGCCGGACAGGGCGTGCAAGAGACCCAGTACTTC. Based on the CDR3 plus reference TRBV7-8 and TRBJ2-5, the full variable domain is GAGVSQSPRYKVAKRGQDVALRCDPISGHVSLFWYQQALGQGPEFLTYFQNEAQLDKSGLPSDRFFAERPEGSVSTLKIQRTQQEDSAVYLCASSLAGQGVQETQYFGPGTRLLVL.

The chain links TRBV5-5 to TRBJ1-6; D gene uncertain. The V end was cut by 2 bases, the J end by 0 bases, with 6 bases between. This CDR3 comprises 15 residues. The V gene's germline CDR1 is SGHKS and CDR2 YYEKEE (reference sequence). CDR3 amino acids: CASSLSSSYNSPLHF. The CDR3 nucleotides read TGTGCCAGCAGCTTAAGCAGCTCCTATAATTCACCCCTCCACTTT. The full variable domain, rest sourced from reference TRBV5-5 and TRBJ1-6, is DAGVTQSPTHLIKTRGQQVTLRCSPISGHKSVSWYQQVLGQGPQFIFQYYEKEERGRGNFPDRFSARQFPNYSSELNVNALLLGDSALYLCASSLSSSYNSPLHFGNGTRLTVT.

The V call is TRBV5-6, the J call TRBJ1-3, with D uncertain. Germline lookup yields CDR1 SGHDT and CDR2 YYEEEE. V shed 0 bases and J shed 1 base, with 5 bases lying between them. This CDR3 has 14 amino acids. The CDR3 bases are TGTGCCAGCAGCTTGGGTCCTTCTGGAAACACCATATATTTT. Encoded protein: CASSLGPSGNTIYF.

CDR3 residues: CASSQSRTGLAYEQYF. DNA for the CDR3: TGCGCCAGCAGTCAATCGCGAACAGGGTTAGCCTACGAGCAGTACTTC. J is TRBJ2-7 and V is TRBV23-1, with D tentatively TRBD1 (6 bases). TRBV23-1 has ORF status, its function being uncertain. V was shortened by 0 bases and J by 2 bases, with 14 bases between the two germline ends. This CDR3 comprises 16 residues.

This clone has more than one count but fewer than ten. This rearrangement joins TRBV19 to TRBJ1-5, with a tentative D call TRBD1 (6 bases). Germline CDR1 is LNHDA and CDR2 is SQIVND (reference sequence). The V end was cut by 2 bases, the J end by 5 bases, with 7 bases between. The CDR3 length is 13 residues. The DNA for the CDR3 is TGTGCCAGTAGTATATACAGGGATCAGCCCCAGCATTTT. It yields the protein CASSIYRDQPQHF.

V is TRBV5-5 and J is TRBJ2-1; TRBD2 is a possible D gene (6 bases). In germline, CDR1 is SGHKS, CDR2 YYEKEE (reference sequence). Trimming pared 1 base from V and 0 bases from J, leaving 8 bases between. The CDR3 has 15 amino acids. The CDR3 sequence is CASSLLGSSYNEQFF. As DNA, the CDR3 is TGTGCCAGCAGCTTGCTCGGGAGCTCCTACAATGAGCAGTTCTTC.

This rearrangement joins TRBV6-5 to TRBJ1-1; no reliable D call. CDR3 length: 15 amino acids. V lost 2 bases and J lost 5, with 15 bases in between. Germline CDR1 reads MNHEY; CDR2 reads SVGAGI. The chain's CDR3 is CASSYGRGRGTEAFF. CDR3 coding DNA: TGTGCCAGCAGTTACGGACGAGGGAGAGGAACTGAAGCTTTCTTT.

This clone appeared a few times. At one of its ends the junction is not consistent with the germline gene, which may arise from a read error. This rearrangement joins TRBV28 to TRBJ2-7; possible D gene TRBD1, 7 bases. The CDR3 has 11 amino acids. Germline V gene lookup returns CDR1 MDHEN and CDR2 SYDVKM. The CDR3 loop reads CASSLGARGTF. The CDR3, as DNA: TGTGCCAGCAGTTTAGGGGCCAGGGGGACTTTC.

This clone was recorded a few times. Other DNA sequences in this sample translate to the same CDR3. This rearrangement joins TRBV19 to TRBJ2-7; D is possibly TRBD1 (5 bases). CDR3 length: 15 residues. V lost 2 bases, J lost 1 base, and 12 bases lay in between. The V gene's germline CDR1 is LNHDA and CDR2 SQIVND (reference sequence). CDR3 region: CASSIRGSSSYEQYF. The CDR3, as DNA: TGTGCCAGTAGTATAAGGGGATCCTCTTCCTACGAGCAGTACTTC.

The gene calls are TRBV6-1 and TRBJ2-6, with 8 bases that match TRBD1. Germline assignment: CDR1 MNHNS and CDR2 SASEGT. The CDR3 extends over 17 amino acids. The V segment lost 3 bases and the J segment 3 bases; nucleotides outside the gene matches: 7. In DNA form, the CDR3 reads TGTGCCAGCAGTGATTCACAGGGGGTCGGTGGGGCCAACGTCCTGACTTTC. Its translation is CASSDSQGVGGANVLTF.

The CDR3: CASSLGNRGIRQPQHF. The CDR3 nucleotides are TGTGCCAGCAGCCTCGGGAACAGGGGGATAAGGCAGCCCCAGCATTTT. The rearrangement uses TRBV7-8 and TRBJ1-5, with 8 bases fitting TRBD1. This CDR3 contains 16 residues. Trimming at V came to 5 bases and at J to 7 bases, leaving 13 bases not matched to a gene. The V gene's germline CDR1 is SGHVS and CDR2 FQNEAQ.

The rearrangement uses TRBV2 and TRBJ2-2; 10 nucleotides line up with TRBD1. The CDR3 loop spans 14 amino acids. From germline, CDR1 is SNHLY and CDR2 FYNNEI. The ends lost 5 bases at V and 8 bases at J; junction bases unmatched: 5. For the CDR3, the DNA is TGTGCCAGCAGTTATGGGACAGGGGCTGGGGAGCTGTTTTTT. This translates into CASSYGTGAGELFF.

The J gene is TRBJ2-5, the V gene TRBV5-6, with D perhaps TRBD1 (6 bases). V was trimmed by 3 bases and J by 3 bases, leaving 12 bases between them. The CDR3 sequence is 14 residues long. Looked up from germline, CDR1 is SGHDT and CDR2 is YYEEEE. The CDR3 DNA is TGTGCCAGCAGCTCACTGACAGGAAAAGAGACCCAGTACTTC. It codes for CASSSLTGKETQYF.

The chain recombines TRBV7-2 with TRBJ1-4; maybe TRBD1 (5 bases). V lost 1 base and J lost 8, with 11 bases in between. Germline V gene data show CDR1 as SGHTA and CDR2 as FQGNSA. The CDR3 loop spans 14 amino acids. The CDR3 sequence is CASSLEGVGEKLFF. The CDR3 coding sequence is TGTGCCAGCAGCTTAGAAGGGGTAGGAGAAAAACTGTTTTTT.

CDR3 protein: CASSDLLAGGLQETQYF. DNA for the CDR3: TGTGCCAGCAGTGACTTACTAGCGGGGGGCTTACAAGAGACCCAGTACTTC. The V and J genes are TRBV6-1 and TRBJ2-5, with TRBD2 matching over 12 bases. Germline-derived CDR1 and CDR2 are MNHNS and SASEGT. J gave up 2 bases and V 3 bases, and 7 bases lay outside the gene matches. The CDR3 is made up of 17 amino acids.